The 18 T cell receptor beta chains listed next were all sequenced from one sample in a study of control samples from healthy donors and cancer patients. Only in-frame clones appear in the TCRdb table, and some are missing; sequencing was by immunoSEQ multiplex PCR. The table records roughly 450,000 clones, around nine tenths of them present only once. The sample comprised PBMCs. These TCRs come from a man in his forties or fifties with head and neck cancer.

The chain has TRBV10-2 and TRBJ1-2, with unresolved D. The CDR3 has 13 residues. V shed 5 bases and J shed 8 bases, with 15 bases lying between them. The germline gives CDR1 WSHSY, CDR2 SAAADI. CDR3 region: CASSTAQANGYTF. CDR3 sequence (DNA): TGCGCCAGCAGTACGGCTCAGGCCAACGGCTACACCTTC.

The rearrangement links TRBV4-1 to TRBJ2-7; 7 nucleotides match TRBD2. The CDR3 has 16 residues. Germline-derived CDR1 and CDR2 are MGHRA and YSYEKL. With V trimmed by 1 base and J by 3 bases, 9 bases remained unmatched. The CDR3 region is CASSQGELAGLYEQYF. The CDR3 bases are TGCGCCAGCAGCCAAGGCGAATTAGCGGGCCTCTACGAGCAGTACTTC.

This chain uses TRBV28 with TRBJ1-5; D uncertain. CDR3 size: 12 residues. V was clipped by 6 bases and J by 6 bases, with 9 bases between them. Germline V gene data show CDR1 as MDHEN and CDR2 as SYDVKM. For the CDR3, the DNA is TGTGCCAGCAGCTTAGGGTTTCAGCCCCAGCATTTT. This translates into CASSLGFQPQHF. Together with reference TRBV28 and TRBJ1-5, the CDR3 gives the full variable domain: DVKVTQSSRYLVKRTGEKVFLECVQDMDHENMFWYRQDPGLGLRLIYFSYDVKMKEKGDIPEGYSVSREKKERFSLILESASTNQTSMYLCASSLGFQPQHFGDGTRLSIL.

The chain couples TRBV4-2 to TRBJ1-3, with no clear D. CDR1 and CDR2 (germline): LGHNA, YNFKEQ. The CDR3 loop spans 15 amino acids. V shed 0 bases and J shed 1 base, with 7 bases lying between them. The CDR3 spells CASSQDRQSGNTIYF. The CDR3 nucleotides read TGTGCCAGCAGCCAAGACAGGCAGTCTGGAAACACCATATATTTT.

J is TRBJ2-3 and V is TRBV4-2; possible D gene TRBD2, 6 bases. There are 15 residues in the CDR3. Trimming left V 1 base short and J 3 bases short, with 11 bases between. CDR1 and CDR2 (germline): LGHNA, YNFKEQ. The CDR3 protein is CASSQVRAGTDTQYF. The CDR3, as DNA: TGTGCCAGCAGCCAAGTAAGGGCGGGGACAGATACGCAGTATTTT.

This chain links TRBV9 with TRBJ2-1; D may match TRBD1 or TRBD2 (5 bases each). The CDR3 has 15 residues. Per germline, CDR1 SGDLS and CDR2 YYNGEE. Trimming shortened V by 4 bases and J by 9 bases, and 20 bases separated the two germline ends. CDR3 coding DNA: TGTGCCAGCAGCCCCTACGGGCAGGGTAGCGCTGAGCAGTTCTTC. Protein sequence: CASSPYGQGSAEQFF.

The V and J genes are TRBV7-9 and TRBJ1-1; 9 bases line up with TRBD1. The germline V gene has CDR1 SEHNR and CDR2 FQNEAQ (reference sequence). The CDR3 covers 16 residues. J gave up 6 bases and V 5 bases, and 13 bases lay outside the gene matches. CDR3 sequence reads: CASSLPAGTGYPEAFF. DNA for the CDR3: TGTGCCAGCAGCCTACCGGCGGGGACAGGGTATCCTGAAGCTTTCTTT.

This clone was seen only a few times. The rearrangement joins TRBV24-1 to TRBJ2-1, with a possible D match to TRBD1 (6 bases). Deletions cut 9 bases from V and 2 bases from J, with 22 bases between. CDR3 size: 17 residues. Germline CDR1 reads KGHDR; CDR2 reads SFDVKD. CDR3 in DNA: TGTGCCACCGGGGGAGATGCAGGGGCACCTCCCTACAATGAGCAGTTCTTC. It codes for CATGGDAGAPPYNEQFF.

The CDR3 reads CASSSRQGVYEQYF. Here the CDR3 DNA reads TGTGCCAGTAGTAGCCGACAGGGGGTCTACGAGCAGTACTTC. The chain joins TRBV19 to TRBJ2-7, with TRBD1 identical over 9 bases. The CDR3 is 14 residues long. Germline lookup yields CDR1 LNHDA and CDR2 SQIVND (reference sequence). With V trimmed by 4 bases and J by 3 bases, 4 bases remained unmatched.

The chain has TRBV28 and TRBJ2-6; D remains ambiguous. Trimming pared 3 bases from V and 9 bases from J, leaving 6 bases between. Per germline, CDR1 MDHEN and CDR2 SYDVKM. This CDR3 region has 12 residues. This chain's CDR3 is CASSFGDNVLTF. The CDR3 nucleotides read TGTGCCAGCAGTTTCGGTGACAACGTCCTGACTTTC.

This clone was counted a single time. The chain recombines TRBV19 with TRBJ2-3; D is ambiguous. The V gene's germline CDR1 is LNHDA and CDR2 SQIVND (reference sequence). The CDR3 has 14 amino acids. The V end was cut by 10 bases, the J end by 1 base, with 15 bases between. CDR3: CAIQRVYGTDTQYF. In nucleotides, the CDR3 is TGTGCCATCCAAAGGGTTTATGGCACAGATACGCAGTATTTT.

This rearrangement joins TRBV20-1 to TRBJ2-3, with no clear D. V shed 3 bases and J shed 5 bases, with 15 bases lying between them. The germline V gene has CDR1 DFQATT and CDR2 SNEGSKA (reference sequence). The CDR3 covers 14 residues. The CDR3 here is CSASPTLSVDTQYF. Here the CDR3 DNA reads TGCAGTGCTAGTCCGACACTCTCTGTAGATACGCAGTATTTT.

V usage is TRBV4-3 and J usage is TRBJ2-6, with D possibly being TRBD2 (5 bases). Deletions cut 0 bases from V and 3 bases from J, with 9 bases between. Per the germline V gene, CDR1 is LGHNA and CDR2 is YSLEER. The CDR3 is 16 amino acids. The CDR3 region is CASSQDPGNGANVLTF. The DNA of the CDR3 is TGCGCCAGCAGCCAAGATCCGGGGAATGGGGCCAACGTCCTGACTTTC.

V gene TRBV5-8 combines with J gene TRBJ1-5; 12 bases are a match to TRBD1. Germline CDR1 is SGHTS and CDR2 is YDEGEE. V lost 3 bases and J lost 0; bases outside the gene matches: 13. The CDR3 covers 20 residues. For the CDR3, the DNA is TGTGCCAGCAGCTCTGGGACAGGGGGCGCGGAGATGGTTAGCAATCAGCCCCAGCATTTT. As protein: CASSSGTGGAEMVSNQPQHF.

Comments on this clone: Other nucleotide sequences from this sample produce the same CDR3. This sequence joins TRBV27 and TRBJ1-2; no reliable D call. V shed 5 bases and J shed 8 bases, with 12 bases lying between them. Germline loops: CDR1 MNHEY, CDR2 SMNVEV (reference sequence). The CDR3 runs to 12 residues. The CDR3 loop is CASSLTGNGYTF. The CDR3, as DNA: TGTGCCAGCAGTCTAACGGGGAACGGCTACACCTTC.

This clone was recorded once. The chain combines TRBV9 with TRBJ1-1, with D possibly TRBD1 on 5 matching bases. The V gene lost 2 bases and the J gene lost 4 bases, with 9 bases spanning the gap. CDR1 and CDR2 (germline): SGDLS, YYNGEE. The CDR3 consists of 13 residues. CDR3 sequence (DNA): TGTGCCAGCAGCGTGACGGGGGTCACTGAAGCTTTCTTT. It specifies CASSVTGVTEAFF.

The chain couples TRBV10-3 to TRBJ1-3; no clear D gene. Germline V gene sequence: CDR1 ENHRY, CDR2 SYGVKD. The V and J ends lost 3 bases and 0 bases respectively, with 6 bases between them. This CDR3 has 14 amino acids. The CDR3, as DNA: TGTGCCATCAGTGACAGCTTCTCTGGAAACACCATATATTTT. Protein sequence: CAISDSFSGNTIYF.

This sequence joins TRBV11-2 and TRBJ2-7; D is undetermined. CDR3 length equals 12 residues. V was cut by 5 bases and J by 3 bases, with 8 bases left in between. Germline CDR1 reads SGHAT; CDR2 reads FQNNGV. CDR3: CASSPRFYEQYF. CDR3 nucleotides: TGTGCCAGCAGCCCCCGCTTCTACGAGCAGTACTTC. The entire variable domain, with the rest obtained from reference TRBV11-2 and TRBJ2-7, is as follows: EAGVAQSPRYKIIEKRQSVAFWCNPISGHATLYWYQQILGQGPKLLIQFQNNGVVDDSQLPKDRFSAERLKGVDSTLKIQPAKLEDSAVYLCASSPRFYEQYFGPGTRLTVT.